This T cell receptor beta chain was captured by sequencing in a study of blood T cell repertoires in COVID-19 (dated by TCRdb to the early 2020s). General notes on the study: The collaborator samples originated in the United States, Italy and Spain and spanned the acute and convalescent phases of COVID-19. The sample metadata nearly always contained a de-identified subject ID, COVID-19 status, age in years and sex. The repertoires were released in a freely available public database intended as a resource for research on the immune response to SARS-CoV-2. Deeply sampled blood TCRbeta repertoires from subjects exposed to, actively infected with, or recovered from COVID-19 were included in the dataset. The samples were drawn from the first 160 participants of the ongoing ImmuneRACE study and from 1,254 subjects provided by 6 global collaborators. The prospective study material was composed of cDNA or gDNA derived from T cells, B-cell-depleted T cells, or PBMCs. HLA class I and class II types, where available, came from metadata supplied by the sample provider rather than from assay-based typing.

Each collaborating institution followed its own protocols to collect whole blood in K2EDTA tubes. For TCRbeta analysis, collaborators shipped samples in one of three forms: frozen whole blood, isolated PBMCs, or DNA extracted from either of those sample types. With regard to this clone: Which antigen it targets is not known. There are no base qualities to consult, and no much larger clone falls within one base.

What the research found in general, with its limitations: Clinical and demographic metadata were provided uncurated, with the amount varying by source and participant.

TCRbeta CDR3 regions were amplified from genomic DNA using the immunoSEQ Assay, a bias-controlled multiplex PCR. In the original analysis: The number of nucleated cells in each sample was estimated from the amplification of reference gene primers within the assay. To quantify the absolute abundance of each unique TCRbeta CDR3 rearrangement, sequence reads were collapsed and filtered. For each sample, productive Simpson clonality was calculated by taking the square root of Simpson's diversity index across productive rearrangements. The clones in this table, taken by TCRdb from immuneACCESS, are in-frame only. Not every clone is retained; where verified, under half of the shortfall comes from an unresolved V gene, and the cause of the rest is unknown. V and J calls and clone size come straight from that table; D and trimming were deduced from the DNA. Within this sample are fewer than 300,000 clones, with 85% of them counted one time only. Roughly 15% of the sample is held by the ten biggest clonotypes.

According to the germline V gene (reference sequence), CDR1 reads DFQATT and CDR2 reads SNEGSKA. The CDR3 runs 11 amino acids, cysteine and phenylalanine included. Only the CDR3 region is kept as DNA, spanning 33 bases read in frame from base 1. The chain uses TRBV20-1 and TRBJ1-5; a confident D gene designation cannot be given. The source of this sequence is a human donor in a cohort sampled during active COVID-19. What was sequenced was peripheral blood. The DNA sequence follows: TGCAGCACGGGAGGGTTGGCGCCCCAGCATTTT. Translated, it reads CSTGGLAPQHF.